Included here is one TCR beta chain sequence, with context. No antigen is known for it. This sample is part of a study of CD8+CD57+ T cells in acquired aplastic anemia. Study context: CD4+ cell libraries from healthy donors averaged about 10.8 million reads. Points from the study as a whole: Patients had twenty-nine CD8+ CDR3 sequences in common with controls (the shared set).

Using genomic DNA as the template, TCR beta VDJ and CDR3 profiling was carried out. Each CDR3 protein gets one entry after TCRdb re-called the reads with MiXCR. The sample holds over 200,000 distinct CDR3 sequences; over 55% are singletons and the top ten take 25% to 35%. V shed 4 bases, J shed 4 bases, and the junction held 7 bases outside the gene matches. CDR1 SGDLS and CDR2 YYNGEE come from the germline V gene. CDR3 length: 16 residues. The sequencing input was sorted CD4+, CD8+, or CD8+CD57+ T cells (not recorded which) from PBMCs. The genes are TRBV9 and TRBJ2-7; 14 bases match TRBD2. The receptor comes from a human donor in good health. The CDR3 loop is CASSPGLAGVGYEQYF. The CDR3 nucleotides are TGTGCCAGCAGCCCGGGACTAGCGGGAGTCGGGTACGAGCAGTACTTC.